The 10 T cell receptor beta chains listed next were all sequenced from one sample in a study of radiation and T cells in renal cell carcinoma. Sequencing was performed with immunoSEQ multiplex PCR; in TCRdb, only in-frame clones are kept and a portion is missing. This table has 95,000 to 150,000 clones, around 82% appearing once. The time point here: blood 2 weeks post-SBRT. Stated treatment: 15 Gy SBRT to primary tumor, nephrectomy 4 weeks later. Sequenced material: blood, taken from a patient whose treatment included radiotherapy and nephrectomy. The receptors derive from a man aged 50 or older with renal cell carcinoma.

The rearrangement links TRBV28 to TRBJ2-5; D possibly corresponds to TRBD1 (6 bases). The CDR3 consists of 15 residues. Per the germline V gene, CDR1 is MDHEN and CDR2 is SYDVKM. V lost 3 bases, J lost 5 bases, and 16 bases lay in between. Here the CDR3 reads CASSLSQGFGETQYF. The CDR3 DNA sequence: TGTGCCAGCAGTTTGTCACAGGGATTTGGCGAGACCCAGTACTTC.

This clone was picked up a small number of times. The chain combines TRBV19 with TRBJ1-2; 12 bases align to TRBD1. CDR3 length: 17 residues. Germline assignment: CDR1 LNHDA and CDR2 SQIVND (reference sequence). Trimming cost V 7 bases and J 0 bases; bases outside gene matches: 9. The CDR3 spells CASTPGTGGNSNYGYTF. The CDR3 DNA reads TGTGCCAGTACCCCTGGGACAGGGGGCAATTCTAACTATGGCTACACCTTC. The whole variable domain, filled in from reference TRBV19 and TRBJ1-2, reads DGGITQSPKYLFRKEGQNVTLSCEQNLNHDAMYWYRQDPGQGLRLIYYSQIVNDFQKGDIAEGYSVSREKKESFPLTVTSAQKNPTAFYLCASTPGTGGNSNYGYTFGSGTRLTVV.

The V gene is TRBV10-3, the J gene TRBJ1-2; D ambiguous. Germline values: CDR1 ENHRY, CDR2 SYGVKD. This CDR3 has 12 amino acids. Trimming took 8 bases from V and 4 from J, leaving 11 bases between them. This CDR3 reads CAISDSAYGYTF. As DNA, the CDR3 is TGTGCCATCTCCGATTCCGCCTATGGCTACACCTTC.

This chain links TRBV9 with TRBJ2-2, with D possibly TRBD1 on 5 matching bases. CDR3 length equals 15 residues. Trimming pared 3 bases from V and 1 base from J, leaving 10 bases between. Germline V gene sequence: CDR1 SGDLS, CDR2 YYNGEE. This CDR3 is CASSATQGNTGELFF. The CDR3 DNA follows: TGTGCCAGCAGCGCGACCCAGGGGAACACCGGGGAGCTGTTTTTT.

V gene TRBV4-2 combines with J gene TRBJ2-2, with a tentative D call TRBD2 (6 bases). Germline-derived CDR1 and CDR2 are LGHNA and YNFKEQ. Trimming shortened V by 1 base and J by 7 bases, and 16 bases separated the two germline ends. This CDR3 is built from 16 residues. The CDR3 sequence is CASSQASEVQGGELFF. In DNA form, the CDR3 reads TGTGCCAGCAGCCAAGCTAGCGAAGTGCAGGGCGGGGAGCTGTTTTTT.

This chain uses TRBV5-1 with TRBJ2-3, with 7 bases identical to TRBD2. The ends lost 0 bases at V and 1 base at J; junction bases unmatched: 8. Germline V lookup: CDR1 SGHRS, CDR2 YFSETQ. The CDR3 loop spans 17 amino acids. CDR3 nucleotides: TGCGCCAGCAGCTTGGCCTTGGCTAGCGGAGGCACAGATACGCAGTATTTT. Protein product: CASSLALASGGTDTQYF.

The genes are TRBV5-1 and TRBJ1-2, with 10 nucleotides matching TRBD1. CDR1 SGHRS and CDR2 YFSETQ come from the germline V gene. Trimming at V came to 1 base and at J to 8 bases, leaving 8 bases not matched to a gene. The CDR3 contains 15 residues. CDR3 sequence: CASSLRGTGDVGYTF. In nucleotides, the CDR3 is TGCGCCAGCAGCTTGCGGGGGACAGGGGATGTGGGCTACACCTTC.

This chain links TRBV28 with TRBJ1-2; D ambiguous. V lost 3 bases to trimming and J lost 4 bases, with 9 bases between them. The germline gives CDR1 MDHEN, CDR2 SYDVKM. This CDR3 contains 13 residues. DNA for the CDR3: TGTGCCAGCAGTTTGGGCAGCACCTATGGCTACACCTTC. Translation gives CASSLGSTYGYTF.

This chain uses TRBV10-2 with TRBJ1-5, with D possibly TRBD1 on 5 matching bases. The CDR3 extends over 14 amino acids. Germline V gene lookup returns CDR1 WSHSY and CDR2 SAAADI. V was cut by 0 bases and J by 5 bases, with 8 bases left in between. The CDR3 region is CASSESGGYQPQHF. CDR3 DNA sequence: TGCGCCAGCAGTGAGTCGGGGGGTTATCAGCCCCAGCATTTT.

The chain has TRBV19 and TRBJ2-1; TRBD1 matches at 10 bases. The CDR3 is made up of 15 amino acids. Germline values: CDR1 LNHDA, CDR2 SQIVND (reference sequence). Trimming at V came to 3 bases and at J to 9 bases, leaving 8 bases not matched to a gene. CDR3 coding DNA: TGTGCCAGTAGTATCGTGGACAGGGGGAATCTTGAGCAGTTCTTC. Its protein product is CASSIVDRGNLEQFF.